This TCR beta chain derives from a study of blood T cell repertoires in COVID-19. Background on the study: Sites across the United States, Italy and Spain contributed samples from acute and convalescent COVID-19.

The CDR3 is 13 amino acids. The ends were cut back, 3 bases at V and 8 bases at J, with 14 bases in the middle. Germline CDR1 reads DFQATT; CDR2 reads SNEGSKA (reference sequence). Here immunoSEQ multiplex PCR was the method, and the copy in TCRdb shows in-frame clones only, minus some. The profile shows tens of thousands of clones, roughly 71% of them singletons. This sequence was found in a woman over 75 with acute or convalescent COVID-19. The specimen was peripheral blood. The V call is TRBV20-1, the J call TRBJ1-5, with D perhaps TRBD1 (5 bases). CDR3 loop: CSASERRGEPQHF. CDR3 DNA sequence: TGCAGTGCTAGTGAGAGGAGGGGAGAGCCCCAGCATTTT.